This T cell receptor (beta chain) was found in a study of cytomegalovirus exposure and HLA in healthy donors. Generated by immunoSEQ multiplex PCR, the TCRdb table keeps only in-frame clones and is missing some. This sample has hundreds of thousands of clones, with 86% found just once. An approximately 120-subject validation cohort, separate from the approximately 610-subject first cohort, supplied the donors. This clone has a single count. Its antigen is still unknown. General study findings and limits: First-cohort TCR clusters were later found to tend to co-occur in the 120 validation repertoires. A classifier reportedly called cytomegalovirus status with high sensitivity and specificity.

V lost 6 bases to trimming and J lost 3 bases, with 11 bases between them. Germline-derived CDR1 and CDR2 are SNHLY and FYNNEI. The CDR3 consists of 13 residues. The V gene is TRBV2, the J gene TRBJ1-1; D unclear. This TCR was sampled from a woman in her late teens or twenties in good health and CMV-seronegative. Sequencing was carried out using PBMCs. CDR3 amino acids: CASRQVTDTEAFF. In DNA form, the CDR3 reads TGTGCCAGCAGGCAGGTCACCGACACTGAAGCTTTCTTT.